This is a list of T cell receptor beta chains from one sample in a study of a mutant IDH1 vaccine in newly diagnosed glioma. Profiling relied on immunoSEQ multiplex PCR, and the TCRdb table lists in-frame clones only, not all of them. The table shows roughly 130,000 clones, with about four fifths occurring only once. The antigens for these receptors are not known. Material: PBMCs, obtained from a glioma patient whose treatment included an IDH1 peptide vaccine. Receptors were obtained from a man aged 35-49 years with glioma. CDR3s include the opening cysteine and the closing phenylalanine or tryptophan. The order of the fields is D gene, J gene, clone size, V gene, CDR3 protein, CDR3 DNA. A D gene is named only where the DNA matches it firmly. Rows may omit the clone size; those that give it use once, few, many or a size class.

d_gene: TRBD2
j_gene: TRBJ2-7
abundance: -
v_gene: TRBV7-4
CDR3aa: CASSSDPTSSHEQYF
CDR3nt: TGTGCCAGCAGCTCCGATCCGACTAGCAGCCACGAGCAGTACTTC

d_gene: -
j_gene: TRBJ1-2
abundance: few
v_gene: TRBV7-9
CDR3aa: CASSLGQNYGYTF
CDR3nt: TGTGCCAGCAGCTTAGGACAGAACTATGGCTACACCTTC

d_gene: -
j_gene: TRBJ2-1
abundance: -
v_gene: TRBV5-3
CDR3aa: CARSLVGLSEQFF
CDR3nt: TGTGCCAGAAGCTTGGTCGGCCTGAGTGAGCAGTTCTTC

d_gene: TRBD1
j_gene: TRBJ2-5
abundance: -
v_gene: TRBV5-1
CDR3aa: CASSSGQGGTQYF
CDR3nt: TGCGCCAGCAGCTCCGGACAGGGAGGGACCCAGTACTTC

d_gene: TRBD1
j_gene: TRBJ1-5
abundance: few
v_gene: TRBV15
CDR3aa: CATSAGQGEVKPQHF
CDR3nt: TGTGCCACCAGCGCCGGACAGGGGGAGGTTAAGCCCCAGCATTTT

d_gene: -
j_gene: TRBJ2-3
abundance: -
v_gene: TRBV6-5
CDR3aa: CASSYAEAADTQYF
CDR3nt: TGTGCCAGCAGTTACGCGGAAGCGGCAGATACGCAGTATTTT

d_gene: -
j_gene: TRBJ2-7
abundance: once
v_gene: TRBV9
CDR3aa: CASRPRDSYEQYF
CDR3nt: TGTGCCAGCAGACCCCGTGACAGCTACGAGCAGTACTTC

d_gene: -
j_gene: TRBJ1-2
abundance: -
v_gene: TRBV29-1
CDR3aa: CSVEQGGYGYTF
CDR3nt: TGCAGCGTTGAACAAGGGGGCTATGGCTACACCTTC

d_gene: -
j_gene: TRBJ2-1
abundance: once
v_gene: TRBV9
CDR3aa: CASSVATRYSSYNEQFF
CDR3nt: TGTGCCAGCAGCGTAGCTACGCGGTACAGCTCCTACAATGAGCAGTTCTTC

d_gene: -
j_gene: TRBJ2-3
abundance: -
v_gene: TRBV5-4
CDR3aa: CASSLAALNTDTQYF
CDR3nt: TGTGCCAGCAGCTTGGCCGCACTAAACACAGATACGCAGTATTTT

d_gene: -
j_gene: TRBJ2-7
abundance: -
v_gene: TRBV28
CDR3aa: CATFSYEQYF
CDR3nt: TGTGCCACCTTTTCCTACGAGCAGTACTTC

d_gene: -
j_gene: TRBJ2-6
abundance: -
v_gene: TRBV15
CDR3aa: CATSDGVSGANVLTF
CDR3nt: TGTGCCACCAGCGACGGGGTCTCTGGGGCCAACGTCCTGACTTTC

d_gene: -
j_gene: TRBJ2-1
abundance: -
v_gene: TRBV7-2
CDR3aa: CASSLDRTYNEQFF
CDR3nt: TGTGCCAGCAGCTTAGATAGGACCTACAATGAGCAGTTCTTC

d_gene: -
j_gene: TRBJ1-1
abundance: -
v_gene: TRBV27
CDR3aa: CASSFRVGTEAFF
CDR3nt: TGTGCCAGCAGTTTTCGGGTTGGCACTGAAGCTTTCTTT

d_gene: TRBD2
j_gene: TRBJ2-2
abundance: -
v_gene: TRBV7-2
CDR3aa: CASGYAGGTGELFF
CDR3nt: TGTGCCAGCGGGTACGCGGGGGGCACCGGGGAGCTGTTTTTT

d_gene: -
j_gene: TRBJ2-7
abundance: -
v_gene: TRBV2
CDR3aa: CASVGGAIFGGSYEQYF
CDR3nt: TGTGCCAGCGTGGGCGGCGCTATCTTTGGCGGCTCCTACGAGCAGTACTTC

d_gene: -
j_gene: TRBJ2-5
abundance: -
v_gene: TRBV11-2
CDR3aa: CASSLARLQGTQYF
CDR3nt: TGTGCCAGCAGCTTAGCAAGGCTTCAAGGGACCCAGTACTTC

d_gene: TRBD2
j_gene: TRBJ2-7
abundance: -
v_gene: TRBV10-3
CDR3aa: CAINLASGGPRGEQYF
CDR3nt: TGTGCCATCAACCTGGCTAGCGGGGGGCCGCGGGGAGAGCAGTACTTC

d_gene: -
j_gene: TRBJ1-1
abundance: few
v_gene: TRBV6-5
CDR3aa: CASSETVNTEAFF
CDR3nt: TGTGCCAGCAGTGAGACAGTGAACACTGAAGCTTTCTTT

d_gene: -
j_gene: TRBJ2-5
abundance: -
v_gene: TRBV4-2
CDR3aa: CASSQDYGSETQYF
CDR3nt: TGTGCCAGCAGCCAAGATTATGGGTCGGAGACCCAGTACTTC

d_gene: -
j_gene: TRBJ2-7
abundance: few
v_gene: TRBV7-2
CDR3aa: CASSLDPSSYEQYF
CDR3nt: TGTGCCAGCAGCTTAGATCCTTCCTCCTACGAGCAGTACTTC

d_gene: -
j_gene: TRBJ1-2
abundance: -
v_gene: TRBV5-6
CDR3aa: CASRIGAVNYGYTF
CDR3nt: TGTGCCAGCAGAATAGGTGCAGTTAACTATGGCTACACCTTC

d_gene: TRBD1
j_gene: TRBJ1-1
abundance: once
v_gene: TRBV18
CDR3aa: CASSTGQGANTEAFF
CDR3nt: TGTGCCAGCTCAACGGGACAGGGGGCGAACACTGAAGCTTTCTTT

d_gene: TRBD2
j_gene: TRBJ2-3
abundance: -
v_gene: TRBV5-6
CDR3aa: CASSRGLAGELDTQYF
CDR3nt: TGTGCCAGCAGCCGGGGACTAGCGGGAGAGTTAGATACGCAGTATTTT

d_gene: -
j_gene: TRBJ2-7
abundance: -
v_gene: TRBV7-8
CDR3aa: CASSNRGYEQYF
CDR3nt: TGTGCCAGCAGCAATCGGGGCTACGAGCAGTACTTC

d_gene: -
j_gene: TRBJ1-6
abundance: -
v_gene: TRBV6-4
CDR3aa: CASIGGRSLHF
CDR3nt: TGTGCCAGCATTGGGGGTCGATCCCTCCACTTT

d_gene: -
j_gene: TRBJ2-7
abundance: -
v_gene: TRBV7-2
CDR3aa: CASSLSRFSPYEQYF
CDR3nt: TGTGCCAGCAGCTTATCAAGGTTCTCCCCTTACGAGCAGTACTTC

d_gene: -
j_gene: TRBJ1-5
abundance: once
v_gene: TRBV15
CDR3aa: CATSRDQGLNQPQHF
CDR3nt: TGTGCCACCAGCAGAGATCAGGGCCTCAATCAGCCCCAGCATTTT

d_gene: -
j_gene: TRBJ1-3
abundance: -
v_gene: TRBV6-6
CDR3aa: CASSYQSGNTIYF
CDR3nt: TGTGCCAGCAGTTACCAGTCTGGAAACACCATATATTTT

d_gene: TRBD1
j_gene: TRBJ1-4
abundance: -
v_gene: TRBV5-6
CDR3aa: CASGRGSNEKLFF
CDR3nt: TGTGCCAGCGGCAGGGGGTCAAATGAAAAACTGTTTTTT

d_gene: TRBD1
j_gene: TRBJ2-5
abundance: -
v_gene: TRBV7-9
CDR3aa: CASSLPADRGRAETQYF
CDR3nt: TGTGCCAGCAGCTTACCCGCGGACAGGGGTCGGGCAGAGACCCAGTACTTC

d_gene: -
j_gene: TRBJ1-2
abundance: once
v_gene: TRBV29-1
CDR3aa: CSVEDEGEAYGYTF
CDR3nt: TGCAGCGTTGAAGATGAGGGGGAGGCCTATGGCTACACCTTC

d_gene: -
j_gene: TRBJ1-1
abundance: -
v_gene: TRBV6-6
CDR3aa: CASRSSGSNTEAFF
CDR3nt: TGTGCCAGCAGATCCTCGGGGAGTAACACTGAAGCTTTCTTT

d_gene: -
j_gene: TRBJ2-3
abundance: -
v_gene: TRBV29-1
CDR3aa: CSGKDSTDTQYF
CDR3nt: TGCAGCGGTAAGGACAGCACAGATACGCAGTATTTT

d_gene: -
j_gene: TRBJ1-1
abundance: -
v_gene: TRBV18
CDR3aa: CASSSGAVNTEAFF
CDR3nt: TGTGCCAGCTCATCGGGGGCAGTGAACACTGAAGCTTTCTTT

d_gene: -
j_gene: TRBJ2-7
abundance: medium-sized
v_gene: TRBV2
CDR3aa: CASSEGTAYEQYF
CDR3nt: TGTGCCAGCAGTGAAGGGACAGCATACGAGCAGTACTTC

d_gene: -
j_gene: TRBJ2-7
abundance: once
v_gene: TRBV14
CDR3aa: CASSQDHTYEQYF
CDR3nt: TGTGCCAGCAGCCAAGATCATACCTACGAGCAGTACTTC

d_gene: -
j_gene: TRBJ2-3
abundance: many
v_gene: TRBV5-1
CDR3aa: CASSSGLHRTDTQYF
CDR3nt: TGCGCCAGCAGCTCCGGACTACATCGCACAGATACGCAGTATTTT

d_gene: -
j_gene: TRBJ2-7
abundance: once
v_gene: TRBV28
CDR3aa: CASSPPRLEPTYEQYF
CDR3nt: TGTGCCAGCTCACCGCCACGACTCGAACCTACCTACGAGCAGTACTTC

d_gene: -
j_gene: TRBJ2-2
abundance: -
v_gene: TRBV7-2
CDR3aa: CASSLEGPSANTGELFF
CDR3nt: TGTGCCAGCAGCTTAGAGGGCCCTAGCGCGAACACCGGGGAGCTGTTTTTT

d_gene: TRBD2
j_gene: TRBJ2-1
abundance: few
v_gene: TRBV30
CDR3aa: CAWSVRPSGATSNEQFF
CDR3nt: TGTGCCTGGAGTGTAAGGCCTAGCGGGGCCACCAGCAATGAGCAGTTCTTC

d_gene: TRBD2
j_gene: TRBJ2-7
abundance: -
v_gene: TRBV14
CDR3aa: CASSSLAGGLYEQYF
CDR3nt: TGTGCCAGCAGCTCACTAGCGGGAGGGCTCTACGAGCAGTACTTC

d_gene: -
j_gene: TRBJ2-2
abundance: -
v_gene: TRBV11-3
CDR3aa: CASSLGRGNTGELFF
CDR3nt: TGTGCCAGCAGCCTGGGACGGGGCAACACCGGGGAGCTGTTTTTT

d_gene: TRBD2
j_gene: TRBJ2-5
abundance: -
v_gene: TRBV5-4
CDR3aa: CASSLAGRGSQETQYF
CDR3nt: TGTGCCAGCAGCTTGGCGGGGCGGGGGAGCCAAGAGACCCAGTACTTC

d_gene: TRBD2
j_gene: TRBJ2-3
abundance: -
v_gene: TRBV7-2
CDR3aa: CASSRLAGGADTQYF
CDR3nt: TGTGCCAGCAGCCGACTAGCGGGGGGGGCAGATACGCAGTATTTT

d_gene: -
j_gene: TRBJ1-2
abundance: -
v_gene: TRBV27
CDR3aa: CASSSPTEIHGYTF
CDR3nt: TGTGCCAGCAGTTCCCCGACAGAGATCCATGGCTACACCTTC

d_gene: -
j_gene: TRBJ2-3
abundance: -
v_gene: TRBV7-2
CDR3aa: CASSSGGASTDTQYF
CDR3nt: TGTGCCAGCAGCTCGGGCGGAGCTTCCACAGATACGCAGTATTTT

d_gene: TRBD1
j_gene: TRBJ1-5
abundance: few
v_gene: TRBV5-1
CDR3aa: CASSLARTGRPRAQHF
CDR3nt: TGCGCCAGCAGCTTGGCCAGGACAGGGCGCCCTCGGGCCCAGCATTTT

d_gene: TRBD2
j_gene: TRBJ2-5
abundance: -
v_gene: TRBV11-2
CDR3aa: CASSLDSGLAGEETQYF
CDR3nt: TGTGCCAGCAGCTTAGATTCGGGACTAGCGGGAGAAGAGACCCAGTACTTC

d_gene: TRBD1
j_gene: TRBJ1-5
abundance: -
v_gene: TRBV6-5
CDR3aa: CASRGTGGNQPQHF
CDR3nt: TGTGCCAGCAGGGGGACAGGGGGCAATCAGCCCCAGCATTTT

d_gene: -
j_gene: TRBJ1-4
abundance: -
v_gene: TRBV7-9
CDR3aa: CASSSEGRHEKLFF
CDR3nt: TGTGCCAGCAGCTCGGAGGGGAGGCATGAAAAACTGTTTTTT

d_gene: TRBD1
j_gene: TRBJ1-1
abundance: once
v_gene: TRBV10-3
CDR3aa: CAIRLGQWDTEAFF
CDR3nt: TGTGCCATCAGATTGGGACAGTGGGACACTGAAGCTTTCTTT

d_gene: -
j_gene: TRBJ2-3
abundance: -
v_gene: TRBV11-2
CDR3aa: CASSQTSFRRDTQYF
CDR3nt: TGTGCCAGCAGTCAAACTAGCTTTCGGCGAGATACGCAGTATTTT